This T cell receptor (beta chain) was recorded in a study of T cell repertoires in ileal Crohn's disease (dated by TCRdb to about 2019). With regard to the full study: At the time of surgery, 35% to 40% of patients were active smokers, and the median duration of disease was about 8.5 years. Every patient underwent surgery because of a complication, which was stricturing disease in approximately 61% and penetrating disease in 39%. A Rutgeerts score above i0 was used to define endoscopic postoperative recurrence. Postoperative therapy was given to about half of the patients, with thiopurines administered to approximately twelve patients and anti-TNF agents administered to 15 to 20 patients. Running in parallel with the study was a multicentre cohort set up to find predictors of early endoscopic recurrence following ileocolonic resection. A total of roughly 170 mucosal samples from roughly 60 patients were sequenced, with samples obtained at several locations on the surgical specimen and at postoperative endoscopy. TCR repertoire analysis was done in about 57 Crohn's disease patients from a prospective multicentre cohort.

Roughly 500 nanograms of biopsy DNA per sample were submitted for commercial TCRB immunosequencing. Adaptive Biotechnology amplified CDR3 regions from genomic DNA with a two-step multiplex PCR that controlled for amplification bias. Primers for every V and J gene segment were used in the first PCR, and barcodes and Illumina adapters were added in the second PCR. An Illumina instrument was used to sequence the CDR3 libraries. The authors' analysis ran thus. Analysis combined the vendor-provided pipelines with custom analysis of raw data in R/Bioconductor under R version 3.3.0. Clonality, ranging from 0 to 1, was calculated as the inverse of the normalised Shannon entropy of all productive clones. High-frequency clones were defined as the share of the repertoire occupied by the top 100 clones, with only clones passing a 95% confidence test being retained. Overlap between samples was measured with the Morisita-Horn index, while repertoire diversity was measured with the Simpson index. TCRdb took this table from immuneACCESS and kept in-frame rearrangements with V and J called. Such tables lack part of the clones; where checked against another copy, unresolved V genes explain under half of the gap, and the rest is unexplained. V and J calls and clone size are given by that table; D and trimming were obtained from the DNA. Present in this sample are about 7,200 clones, 80% to 90% of which were seen just once. Roughly 7.5% of the sample is in the top ten clones.

This clone occurred once. The clone's antigen remains unknown. No base quality information exists; no much larger clone differs at one position. Looking up the germline V gene yields CDR1 SGHRS and CDR2 YFSETQ. Measured from the cysteine to the phenylalanine, the CDR3 is 13 residues long. Kept here is only the CDR3 DNA, which spans 39 bases and is read in frame from base 1. V lost 0 bases and J lost 9 bases; the stretch between them is 10 bases long. Adults with ileal or ileocolonic Crohn's disease for whom ileocolonic resection was indicated were considered eligible. Whole ileal mucosal biopsies were kept frozen at -80 degrees C prior to DNA extraction. Genomic DNA was isolated from frozen whole biopsies using a TRizol-based method, and the DNA was quantified with a NanoDrop 2000 spectrophotometer. Beyond this particular receptor, the publication reports: Mucosal CD4 and CD8 T cells were sorted and sequenced only in a subgroup of patients, the size of which was not stated. A significantly higher proportion of clonal expansions was observed in active smokers at surgery than in non-smokers (approximately 28% vs 17%, p=0.02). Compared with CD4 T cells, sorted CD8 T cells contained more high-frequency clones, which suggests that the mucosal expansions were mostly CD8. Endoscopic recurrence was linked to a higher percentage of high-frequency clones at surgery, and recurrence occurred in every patient whose clonality exceeded 26.8% (18/57).

The sequenced material came from ileal tissue. This chain is built from TRBV5-1 and TRBJ2-4, with TRBD2 perhaps the D gene, on 6 matching bases. The clonotype was recovered from an adult with Crohn's disease. The bases are TGCGCCAGCAGCTTGGGACTAGATACCATTCAGTACTTC. It translates as CASSLGLDTIQYF.